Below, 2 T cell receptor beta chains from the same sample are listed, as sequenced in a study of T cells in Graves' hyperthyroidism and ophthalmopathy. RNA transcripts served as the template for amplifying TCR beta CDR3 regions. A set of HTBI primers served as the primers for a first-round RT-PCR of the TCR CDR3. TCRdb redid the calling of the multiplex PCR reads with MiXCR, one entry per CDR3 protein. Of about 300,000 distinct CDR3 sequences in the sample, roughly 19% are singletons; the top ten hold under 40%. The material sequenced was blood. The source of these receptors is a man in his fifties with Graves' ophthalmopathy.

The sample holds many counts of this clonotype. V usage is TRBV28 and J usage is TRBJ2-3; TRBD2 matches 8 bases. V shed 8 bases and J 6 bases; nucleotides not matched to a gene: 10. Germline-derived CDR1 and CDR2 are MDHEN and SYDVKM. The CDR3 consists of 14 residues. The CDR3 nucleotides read TGTGCCAGCTCCCAGAGCGGGAGTACGGATACGCAGTATTTT. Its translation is CASSQSGSTDTQYF. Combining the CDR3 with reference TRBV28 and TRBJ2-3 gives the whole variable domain DVKVTQSSRYLVKRTGEKVFLECVQDMDHENMFWYRQDPGLGLRLIYFSYDVKMKEKGDIPEGYSVSREKKERFSLILESASTNQTSMYLCASSQSGSTDTQYFGPGTRLTVL.

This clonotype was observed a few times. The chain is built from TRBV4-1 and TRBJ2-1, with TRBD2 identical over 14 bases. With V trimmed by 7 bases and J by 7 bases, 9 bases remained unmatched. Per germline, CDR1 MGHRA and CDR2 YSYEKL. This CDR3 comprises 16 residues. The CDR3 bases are TGCGCCAGCAACCGAGGGGGGACTAGCGGGAGTAATGAGCAGTTCTTC. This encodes CASNRGGTSGSNEQFF.